The present TCR beta chain was sequenced within a study of T cells in Graves' hyperthyroidism and ophthalmopathy. Background on the study: Peripheral blood specimens were obtained at initial diagnosis, prior to any treatment.

Study-level points and caveats: In validation, the model predicted ophthalmopathy. These predictions came a median approximately six months before onset.

Calling Graves' hyperthyroidism stable meant ophthalmopathy did not progress within 18 months. The CDR3 contains 16 residues. V shed 1 base and J shed 0 bases, with 10 bases lying between them. The germline V gene encodes CDR1 KGHSH and CDR2 LQKENI. Many counts were recorded for this clonotype. Antigen specificity is unknown. RNA transcripts served as the template for amplifying TCR beta CDR3 regions. RT-PCR in the first round (using the HTBI primer set) targeted the TCR CDR3. Via MiXCR, TCRdb re-called the multiplex PCR reads, giving one row per CDR3 protein. This sample carries 650,000 to 750,000 distinct CDR3 sequences, around 15% of them seen once, and the ten largest clones take 10%.

This TCR came from a woman aged 18-35 years with Graves' hyperthyroidism. The specimen was blood. The V gene is TRBV18, the J gene TRBJ1-5, with unresolved D. The CDR3 DNA reads as TGTGCCAGCTCACCACAGGGAGATTATAGCAATCAGCCCCAGCATTTT. Its protein product is CASSPQGDYSNQPQHF.